This T cell receptor (beta chain) was sequenced for a study of CD8+CD57+ T cells in acquired aplastic anemia. Regarding the study as a whole: Between patients and controls, 25 to 30 CD8+ CDR3 sequences were found in common.

Selection for sequencing was limited to patients who had shown CD8+CD57+ cell expansion by flow cytometry. There were no patients without severe acquired aplastic anemia. The TCR beta profiling, which covered VDJ combination and CDR3 sequence, was carried out using genomic DNA as the template. TCRdb reanalysed the reads using MiXCR and keeps one entry per CDR3 protein. In the table there are roughly 61,000 distinct CDR3 sequences, around 57% of which are singletons. About this clonotype itself: Its cognate antigen is unknown.

V lost 9 bases, J lost 3 bases, and 18 bases lay in between. The CDR3 covers 15 residues. Germline CDR1 is LNHDA and CDR2 is SQIVND (reference sequence). The V gene is TRBV19, the J gene TRBJ1-5; D is unresolved. The material sequenced was sorted CD4+, CD8+, or CD8+CD57+ T cells (not recorded which) from PBMCs. This receptor was taken from a human donor with aplastic anemia. The CDR3 DNA sequence: TGTGCCAGCAGCTATCTTGGAACGGCCAATCAGCCCCAGCATTTT. Its protein product is CASSYLGTANQPQHF.